This T cell receptor (beta chain) was observed in a study of cytomegalovirus exposure and HLA in healthy donors. Study as a whole: A preliminary data release comprised tens of millions of unique TCRs obtained from HLA-typed donors.

Donors likely had unrecorded immune exposures despite being nominally healthy when sampled. The V gene's germline CDR1 is WSHSY and CDR2 SAAADI. The ends lost 2 bases at V and 4 bases at J; junction bases unmatched: 14. This CDR3 has 18 amino acids. The PCR was carried out with 60 Vbeta primers and 13 Jbeta primers. Produced via immunoSEQ multiplex PCR; TCRdb's table is partial and in-frame only. In the table there are 140,000 to 150,000 clones, 77% of which are singletons. Study findings and constraints: High sensitivity and specificity were reportedly achieved when the classifier diagnosed cytomegalovirus status.

This clone has only one observation. What it binds is unknown. Material: PBMCs. The receptor comes from a male donor in good health and CMV-seronegative. The rearrangement links TRBV10-2 to TRBJ2-3; 8 nucleotides line up with TRBD2. This CDR3 reads CASSEPDVSGLVADTQYF. The CDR3 DNA is TGCGCCAGCAGTGAGCCGGATGTATCGGGACTAGTAGCAGATACGCAGTATTTT.